The sequence of this TCR beta chain was determined in a study of neoadjuvant anti-PD-1 for oral cavity cancer. Broader study findings: With three patients per group, TCR findings need larger cohorts.

To note about this clone: Its specificity is not known.

Time point denoted: after neoadjuvant nivolumab, at surgical resection. Germline V gene lookup returns CDR1 MDHEN and CDR2 SYDVKM. The CDR3 runs 16 residues. V lost 6 bases, J lost 0 bases, and 10 bases stayed unmatched. The repertoire was sequenced with immunoSEQ multiplex PCR; TCRdb's copy has only in-frame clones and lacks some. The table includes around 35,000 clones, around 40% detected once. Sequenced material: tumor tissue, taken after nivolumab (anti-PD-1) treatment. The V gene is TRBV28, the J gene TRBJ2-5, with TRBD1 identical over 7 bases. This clonotype originated in a person between 35 and 79 years old with oral cavity squamous cell carcinoma. CDR3 protein: CASSQRTGHYQETQYF. The DNA for the CDR3 is TGTGCCAGCAGCCAAAGGACAGGTCATTACCAAGAGACCCAGTACTTC.